The T cell receptor beta chain described here comes from a study of blood T cells in healthy people across ages. The study, taken as a whole, reports: A roughly linear age-dependent decrease characterized TCR beta diversity per million T cells.

This clonotype occurred a few times. Its antigen is as yet unknown. PCR was performed a second time for about 7 to 11 cycles using a sample-barcoded 5' primer and a J-beta primer mix. TCRdb reprocessed the 5' RACE reads via MiXCR and lists one record per CDR3 protein. The data contain roughly 1,500,000 distinct CDR3 sequences, roughly 30% of them seen just once; the ten biggest clones take up around 11%. The clonotype originates from a woman between 25 and 40 years old in good health. The specimen was blood.

The CDR3 region is CASSRRCTTGPNQPQHF. CDR3 nucleotide sequence: TGTGCCAGCAGCCGACGTTGCACGACAGGGCCTAATCAGCCCCAGCATTTT. The genes are TRBV12-1 and TRBJ1-5; TRBD1, the table's D call, was not compared with the DNA. TRBV12-1 has pseudogene status. This CDR3 region has 17 residues.